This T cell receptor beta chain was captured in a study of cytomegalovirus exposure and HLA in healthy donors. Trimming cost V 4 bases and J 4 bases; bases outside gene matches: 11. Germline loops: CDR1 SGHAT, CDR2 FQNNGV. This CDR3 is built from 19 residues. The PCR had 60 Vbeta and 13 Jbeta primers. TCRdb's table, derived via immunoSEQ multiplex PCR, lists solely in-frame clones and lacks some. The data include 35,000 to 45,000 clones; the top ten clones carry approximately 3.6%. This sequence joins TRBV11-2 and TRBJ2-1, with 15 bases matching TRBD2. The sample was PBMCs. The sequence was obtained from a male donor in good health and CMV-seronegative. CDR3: CASSSARTSGGAGYNEQFF. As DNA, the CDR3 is TGTGCCAGCAGCTCTGCTCGGACTAGCGGGGGGGCGGGATACAATGAGCAGTTCTTC.